The 21 T cell receptor beta chains reported below all come from one sample, sequenced in a study of T cells in Graves' hyperthyroidism and ophthalmopathy. RNA transcripts gave rise to amplified TCR beta CDR3 regions. HTBI primers were the set used in a first-round RT-PCR of the TCR CDR3. TCRdb re-derived calls from the multiplex PCR reads in MiXCR, one entry per CDR3 protein. This sample has 500,000 or so distinct CDR3 sequences; approximately 16% occur once, and the top ten carry around 28%. The sequencing sample was made of blood. The receptors derive from a woman aged 30 to 39 with Graves' ophthalmopathy.

This clonotype was counted many times. The chain joins TRBV2 to TRBJ2-4, with 7 bases fitting TRBD2. Trimming at V came to 2 bases and at J to 0 bases, leaving 4 bases not matched to a gene. Germline CDR1 reads SNHLY; CDR2 reads FYNNEI. The CDR3 consists of 16 residues. The CDR3 region has the DNA TGTGCCAGCAGTGAAACTTTAGCGGGAGCCAAAAACATTCAGTACTTC. It is translated as CASSETLAGAKNIQYF.

About this clonotype: Since no conserved phenylalanine or tryptophan closes the CDR3, a read error is the likely cause. The chain carries TRBV19 and TRBJ2-3, with D perhaps assigned TRBD1 or TRBD2 (5 bases each). The CDR3 extends over 18 amino acids. Trimming shortened V by 8 bases and J by 0 bases, and 24 bases separated the two germline ends. Germline CDR1 and CDR2: LNHDA and SQIVND (reference sequence). CDR3 in amino acids: CASRPGTPRGFSTDTQYS. The DNA of the CDR3 is TGTGCCAGTCGGCCCGGGACGCCGAGGGGATTTAGCACAGATACGCAGTATTCT.

The V gene is TRBV30, the J gene TRBJ2-7; D is undetermined. The CDR3 has 12 residues. With 1 base removed from V and 6 bases from J, the gap between germline ends came to 10 bases. In germline, CDR1 is GTSNPN, CDR2 SVGIG (reference sequence). The CDR3 bases are TGTGCCTGGAGTGAACTGGGTGCCGAGCAGTACTTC. Encoded protein: CAWSELGAEQYF.

The chain combines TRBV5-1 with TRBJ2-7, with TRBD1 matching over 7 bases. V dropped 4 bases and J dropped 5; count of bases not matched to a gene: 15. CDR1 is SGHRS, CDR2 YFSETQ, per germline. The CDR3 length is 16 residues. The DNA for the CDR3 is TGCGCCAGCAGCCCCCAGGGACAGACGTTTCGGAACGAGCAGTACTTC. It translates to CASSPQGQTFRNEQYF.

This clonotype was observed at least ten times. V usage is TRBV20-1 and J usage is TRBJ1-5, with D maybe TRBD1 (6 bases). V lost 3 bases, J lost 3 bases, and 15 bases lay in between. The CDR3 extends over 15 amino acids. Looked up from germline, CDR1 is DFQATT and CDR2 is SNEGSKA (reference sequence). The DNA for the CDR3 is TGCAGTGCTAGGGCCCCTGGACAGTACAATCAGCCCCAGCATTTT. Translated: CSARAPGQYNQPQHF.

This chain joins TRBV19 and TRBJ1-5; D might be TRBD1 (5 bases). CDR1 is LNHDA and CDR2 is SQIVND in the germline V gene (reference sequence). The CDR3 consists of 15 residues. The V gene lost 9 bases and the J gene lost 2 bases, with 17 bases spanning the gap. Here the CDR3 DNA reads TGTGCCAGCACCTCCGGGGCGTGGGGCAATCAGCCCCAGCATTTT. The encoded protein is CASTSGAWGNQPQHF.

As concerns this clonotype: Given a much more abundant clone one base away, this may be a read error. The genes are TRBV7-3 and TRBJ2-1; D may be TRBD1 or TRBD2 (5 bases each). This CDR3 comprises 18 residues. Trimming took off 2 bases at V and 8 bases at J, with 25 bases between the two ends. Per the germline V gene, CDR1 is SGHTA and CDR2 is FQGTGA. The CDR3 loop is CASSLFLTGSGNVDEQFF. In DNA form, the CDR3 reads TGTGCCAGCAGCTTATTTCTAACAGGCTCGGGGAACGTGGATGAGCAGTTCTTC.

This chain connects TRBV6-1 to TRBJ2-5, with 16 positions matching TRBD2. There are 16 residues in the CDR3. Trimming removed 2 bases from V and 7 bases from J; junction bases left unmatched: 4. Germline-derived CDR1 and CDR2 are MNHNS and SASEGT. The DNA of the CDR3 is TGTGCCAGCAGTGAAAGGGGACTAGCGGGAGGGGTGACCCAGTACTTC. Its protein is CASSERGLAGGVTQYF.

This clonotype was recorded many times. This chain links TRBV3-1 with TRBJ1-1, with a tentative D call TRBD1 (5 bases). The CDR3 contains 16 residues. The germline CDR1 and CDR2 sequences are LGHDT and YNNKEL (reference sequence). The V and J ends lost 5 bases and 4 bases respectively, with 20 bases between them. Here the CDR3 DNA reads TGTGCCAGCAGCAGAACGGGACGGGGGGAGGGCACTGAAGCTTTCTTT. This encodes CASSRTGRGEGTEAFF.

Many counts were recorded for this clonotype. This chain joins TRBV28 and TRBJ2-3; 7 positions agree with TRBD1. V lost 7 bases to trimming and J lost 1 base; unmatched junction nucleotides: 5. The CDR3 is 14 amino acids. Germline CDR1 reads MDHEN; CDR2 reads SYDVKM. The CDR3 DNA reads TGTGCCAGCATCCGGACAGGAGGCACAGATACGCAGTATTTT. This encodes CASIRTGGTDTQYF.

This clonotype showed up just a few times. The CDR3 is CASSLEWSGFEKLFF. The CDR3 coding sequence is TGTGCCAGCAGCTTAGAGTGGTCGGGGTTTGAAAAACTGTTTTTT. The chain couples TRBV7-2 to TRBJ1-4; D ambiguous. CDR1 and CDR2 (germline): SGHTA, FQGNSA. The CDR3 runs 15 residues. V dropped 1 base and J dropped 7 bases, with 13 bases sitting between them.

J is TRBJ2-3 and V is TRBV20-1, with 9 nucleotides matching TRBD2. Germline V gives CDR1 DFQATT, CDR2 SNEGSKA (reference sequence). With V trimmed by 5 bases and J by 0 bases, 24 bases remained unmatched. This CDR3 is built from 21 residues. CDR3 bases: TGCAGTGCTTCTACTACACCCTGGCGGGAGGGCAATGGAAGTAGCACAGATACGCAGTATTTT. Translation: CSASTTPWREGNGSSTDTQYF.

The chain joins TRBV5-1 to TRBJ1-2; 7 bases map to TRBD1. The CDR3 extends over 13 amino acids. Germline CDR1 and CDR2: SGHRS and YFSETQ. Trimming took 0 bases from V and 8 from J; bases not matched to a gene: 4. The CDR3 protein is CASSLGGTEGYTF. DNA of the CDR3: TGCGCCAGCAGCTTGGGGGGGACAGAAGGCTACACCTTC. The full variable domain, in which reference TRBV5-1 and TRBJ1-2 provide the parts outside the CDR3, is KAGVTQTPRYLIKTRGQQVTLSCSPISGHRSVSWYQQTPGQGLQFLFEYFSETQRNKGNFPGRFSGRQFSNSRSEMNVSTLELGDSALYLCASSLGGTEGYTFGSGTRLTVV.

Comment on this clonotype: At one end the junction does not follow the germline gene, possibly because of a read error. The V call is TRBV29-1, the J call TRBJ2-7, with 9 bases matching TRBD1. The CDR3 length is 15 residues. Germline V gives CDR1 SQVTM, CDR2 ANQGSEA. The CDR3: CSVAHLTGGPYEQHF. CDR3 coding DNA: TGCAGCGTTGCCCACCTAACAGGGGGCCCCTACGAGCAGCACTTC.

This clonotype came up many times. The V and J genes are TRBV5-1 and TRBJ2-3; 8 nucleotides agree with TRBD2. V lost 5 bases to trimming and J lost 0 bases; unmatched junction nucleotides: 11. Per germline, CDR1 SGHRS and CDR2 YFSETQ. The CDR3 runs to 17 residues. CDR3 in DNA: TGCGCCAGCAGGCACGGTCCGGGACTAGGGAGCACAGATACGCAGTATTTT. It specifies CASRHGPGLGSTDTQYF.

The chain uses TRBV28 and TRBJ1-4; TRBD1 matches 7 bases. Germline CDR1 is MDHEN and CDR2 is SYDVKM. The CDR3 runs to 14 residues. The J segment lost 6 bases and the V segment lost 3 bases, leaving 4 bases of the junction unmatched. CDR3: CASSLAGGDEKLFF. DNA for the CDR3: TGTGCCAGCAGTTTGGCAGGGGGAGATGAAAAACTGTTTTTT.

This clonotype was picked up many times. The V call is TRBV15, the J call TRBJ2-1, with 11 bases identical to TRBD2. Unmatched junction bases numbered 13, after V lost 1 base and J lost 2 bases. This CDR3 is built from 20 residues. The V gene's germline CDR1 is LNHNV and CDR2 YYDKDF (reference sequence). CDR3 in amino acids: CATSRVAGGRSEVPYNEQFF. CDR3 DNA sequence: TGTGCCACCAGCAGAGTAGCGGGAGGGCGAAGTGAAGTCCCCTACAATGAGCAGTTCTTC.

The table lists this clonotype with many counts. The V call is TRBV28, the J call TRBJ1-2, with a tentative D call TRBD1 (5 bases). V dropped 6 bases and J dropped 4 bases, with 15 bases sitting between them. Germline V gives CDR1 MDHEN, CDR2 SYDVKM. The CDR3 contains 14 residues. Written as DNA, the CDR3 is TGTGCCAGCAGCCCTGGGGGGGAGGCCTATGGCTACACCTTC. It codes for CASSPGGEAYGYTF.

Only a few counts were recorded for this clonotype. A read error may account for a junction end that differs from germline. The rearrangement uses TRBV5-1 and TRBJ2-7, with a weak D call TRBD2 (5 bases). CDR1 is SGHRS and CDR2 is YFSETQ in the germline V gene. The CDR3 is 14 amino acids. In DNA, the CDR3 is TGCGCCAGCAACTTGGCTCCGGGGATGTACGAGCAGCACTTC. This gives the protein CASNLAPGMYEQHF.

This clonotype was found a few times. CDR3 protein: CASSGRTGTFPNYGYTF. The CDR3 DNA is TGTGCCAGCAGCGGTAGGACAGGGACGTTTCCTAACTATGGCTACACCTTC. This rearrangement joins TRBV7-8 to TRBJ1-2, with 8 bases matching TRBD1. Germline CDR1 and CDR2: SGHVS and FQNEAQ. Losses at the gene ends were 5 bases for V and 0 bases for J; bases not matched to a gene: 11. CDR3 length: 17 amino acids.

CDR3 sequence (DNA): TGTGCCAGCAGTTTACTATGGATCGAGCAGTACTTC. Protein product: CASSLLWIEQYF. This chain uses TRBV28 with TRBJ2-7; D remains unclear. The CDR3 has 12 amino acids. Germline V gene lookup returns CDR1 MDHEN and CDR2 SYDVKM. The V end was cut by 2 bases, the J end by 6 bases, with 8 bases between.